These T cell receptor beta chains were read from a single sample in a study of chemoradiotherapy in HPV16-positive cancers. The protocol was immunoSEQ multiplex PCR, while the TCRdb copy is restricted to in-frame clones and leaves out a portion. This table holds around 2,700 clones, roughly 87% found once. The sample in question was tumor tissue, obtained from a patient who underwent chemoradiotherapy. The receptors were gathered from a human donor with HPV-associated anogenital cancer. The CDR3 runs from the conserved cysteine through the conserved F or W. D genes are given only for firm matches.

>TRBV4-2|-|TRBJ2-1
CASSHGPVRGQFF
>TRBV9|-|TRBJ2-7
CASSFSGGAEQYF
>TRBV5-4|-|TRBJ1-2
CASSSARGSGDGYTF
>TRBV28|-|TRBJ2-3
CASSPGEPSTDTQYF
>TRBV4-3|-|TRBJ2-7
CASSQVQGLNQYF
>TRBV29-1|TRBD1|TRBJ2-1
CSVERDSSYNEQFF
>TRBV4-1|-|TRBJ2-5
CASSQAHGVQETQYF
>TRBV19|TRBD2|TRBJ2-1
CASSKTSGDYNEQFF
>TRBV23-1|TRBD1|TRBJ1-2
CASSPGTVANRVYGYTF
>TRBV6-4|-|TRBJ1-5
CASSDWQVNSNQPQHF
>TRBV28|-|TRBJ1-5
CASSNPTVFRAQHF
>TRBV20-1|-|TRBJ1-1
CSAILNTEAFF